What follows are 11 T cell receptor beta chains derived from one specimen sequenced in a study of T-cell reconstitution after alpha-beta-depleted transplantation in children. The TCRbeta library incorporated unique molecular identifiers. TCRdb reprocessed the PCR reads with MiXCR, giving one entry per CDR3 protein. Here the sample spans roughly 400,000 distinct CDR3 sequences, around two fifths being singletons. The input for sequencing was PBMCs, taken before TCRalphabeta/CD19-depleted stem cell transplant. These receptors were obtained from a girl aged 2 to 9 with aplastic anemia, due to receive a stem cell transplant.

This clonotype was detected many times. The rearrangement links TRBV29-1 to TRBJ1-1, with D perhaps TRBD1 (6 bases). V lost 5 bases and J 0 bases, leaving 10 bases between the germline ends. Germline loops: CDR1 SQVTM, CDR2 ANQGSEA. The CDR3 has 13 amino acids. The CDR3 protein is CSVPGVMNTEAFF. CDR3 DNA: TGCAGCGTTCCAGGGGTCATGAACACTGAAGCTTTCTTT.

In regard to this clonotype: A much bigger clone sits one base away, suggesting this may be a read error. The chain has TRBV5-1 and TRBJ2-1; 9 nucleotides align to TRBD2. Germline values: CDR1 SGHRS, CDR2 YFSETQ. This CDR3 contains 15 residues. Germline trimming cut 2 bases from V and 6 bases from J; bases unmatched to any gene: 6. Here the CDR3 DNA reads TGCGCCAGCAGCTTAACTTGCGGGAGGGCCAATGAGCAGTTCTTC. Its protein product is CASSLTCGRANEQFF.

CDR3 sequence: CASSSGGARLETQYF. CDR3 nucleotides: TGTGCCAGCAGCTCCGGGGGGGCGAGGTTAGAGACCCAGTACTTC. V is TRBV9 and J is TRBJ2-5; TRBD2 matches 8 bases. Losses at the gene ends were 4 bases for V and 4 bases for J; bases not matched to a gene: 9. CDR1 and CDR2 (germline): SGDLS, YYNGEE. CDR3 length equals 15 residues.

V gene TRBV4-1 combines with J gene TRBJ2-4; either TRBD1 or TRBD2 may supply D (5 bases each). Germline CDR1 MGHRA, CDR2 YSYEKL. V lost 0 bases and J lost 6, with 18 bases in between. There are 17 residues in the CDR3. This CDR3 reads CASSQDQGRTFGNIQYF. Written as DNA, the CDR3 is TGCGCCAGCAGCCAAGACCAGGGACGGACGTTCGGAAACATTCAGTACTTC.

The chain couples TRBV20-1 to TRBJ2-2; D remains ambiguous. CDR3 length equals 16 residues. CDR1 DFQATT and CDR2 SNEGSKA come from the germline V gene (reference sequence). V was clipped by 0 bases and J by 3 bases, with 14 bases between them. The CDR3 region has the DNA TGCAGTGCTAGAGATCAGATAGGGCAATACACCGGGGAGCTGTTTTTT. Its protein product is CSARDQIGQYTGELFF.

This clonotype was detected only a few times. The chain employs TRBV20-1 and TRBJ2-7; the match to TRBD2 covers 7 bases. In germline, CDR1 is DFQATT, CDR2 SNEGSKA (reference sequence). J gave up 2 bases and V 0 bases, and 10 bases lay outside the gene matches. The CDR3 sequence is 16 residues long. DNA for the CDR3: TGCAGTGCTAGAGATACGGGGGGAGAGAAACCCTACGAGCAGTACTTC. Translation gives CSARDTGGEKPYEQYF.

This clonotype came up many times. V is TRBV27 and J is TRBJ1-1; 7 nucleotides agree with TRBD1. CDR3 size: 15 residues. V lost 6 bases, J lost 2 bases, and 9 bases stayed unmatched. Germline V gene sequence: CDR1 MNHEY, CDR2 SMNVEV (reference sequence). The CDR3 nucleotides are TGTGCCAGCAGCGCCCAAACAGGGGTTAACACTGAAGCTTTCTTT. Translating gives CASSAQTGVNTEAFF.

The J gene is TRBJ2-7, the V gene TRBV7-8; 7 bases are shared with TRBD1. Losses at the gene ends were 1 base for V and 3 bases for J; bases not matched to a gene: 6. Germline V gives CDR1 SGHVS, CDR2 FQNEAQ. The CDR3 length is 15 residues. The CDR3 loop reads CASSLVMGQIYEQYF. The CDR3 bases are TGTGCCAGCAGCTTAGTAATGGGACAGATCTACGAGCAGTACTTC.

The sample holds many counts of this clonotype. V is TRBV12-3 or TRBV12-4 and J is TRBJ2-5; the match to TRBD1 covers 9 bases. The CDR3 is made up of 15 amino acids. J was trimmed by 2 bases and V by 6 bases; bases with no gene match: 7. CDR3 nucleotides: TGTGCCAGCAGACCGGACAGGGGAGATCAAGAGACCCAGTACTTC. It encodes CASRPDRGDQETQYF.

This CDR3 is CASRKRQGVNQPQHF. The CDR3 nucleotides are TGTGCCAGCAGAAAACGACAGGGAGTCAATCAGCCCCAGCATTTT. The gene calls are TRBV6-1 and TRBJ1-5, with 7 bases identical to TRBD1. Germline assignment: CDR1 MNHNS and CDR2 SASEGT. J was trimmed by 3 bases and V by 6 bases; bases with no gene match: 8. The CDR3 consists of 15 residues.

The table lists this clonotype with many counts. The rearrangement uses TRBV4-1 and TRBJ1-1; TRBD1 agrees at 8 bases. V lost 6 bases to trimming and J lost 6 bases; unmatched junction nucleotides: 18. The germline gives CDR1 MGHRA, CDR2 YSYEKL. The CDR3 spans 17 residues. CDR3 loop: CASRGTGGLTPIAEAFF. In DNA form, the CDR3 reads TGCGCCAGCAGAGGGACAGGAGGACTAACACCAATCGCTGAAGCTTTCTTT.